This T cell receptor (beta chain) was captured in a study of cytomegalovirus exposure and HLA in healthy donors. About the research overall: Prior work identified some 120 million unique TCR beta sequences in 150 million to 200 million T cells.

A word on this clone: Antigen: not known.

Broader study findings: Overall, about 160 TCR beta chains were annotated as cytomegalovirus-associated. Later work showed greater clonal expansion in HLA-associated TCR beta chains than in equally common others.

PCR amplification relied on 60 Vbeta primers (plus 13 Jbeta primers). Under the authors' procedure: In a later analysis, around 10 million of around 75 million unique beta chains occurred in at least two donors. The method was immunoSEQ multiplex PCR; TCRdb's version includes in-frame clones alone and lacks a portion of them. V and J calls and clone size come straight from that table; D and trimming were deduced from the DNA. The sample comprises about 110,000 clones, 70% of which are singletons, and roughly 10% rests with the top ten. The V gene end was trimmed by 0 bases and the J gene end by 2 bases; junction bases not matched to a gene: 5. This CDR3 region has 15 residues. CDR1 SGHDT and CDR2 YYEEEE come from the germline V gene.

V gene TRBV5-6 combines with J gene TRBJ2-7; the match to TRBD2 covers 7 bases. The sample consisted of PBMCs. The clonotype was recovered from a man aged 40-49 years in good health and CMV-seropositive. DNA for the CDR3: TGTGCCAGCAGCTTGGGAGCGGGACTCGCCTACGAGCAGTACTTC. Amino acid sequence: CASSLGAGLAYEQYF. The full variable domain, with the rest looked up from reference TRBV5-6 and TRBJ2-7, is DAGVTQSPTHLIKTRGQQVTLRCSPKSGHDTVSWYQQALGQGPQFIFQYYEEEERQRGNFPDRFSGHQFPNYSSELNVNALLLGDSALYLCASSLGAGLAYEQYFGPGTRLTVT.